This TCR beta chain comes out of a study of metastatic and nonmetastatic thyroid tumors. Findings of the study overall: According to reports, the diversity of TCR beta was significantly higher in malignant thyroid tumors than in benign nodules, and this held in both blood and tumor samples.

MiXCR was used by TCRdb to re-call the PCR reads. In the table there are under 20,000 clones, roughly 15% of which are singletons. Relative to its sample, this clone is medium-sized. Antigen specificity is unknown. Prior to thyroid surgery, none of the patients had received any treatment. This CDR3 has 17 residues. Germline V gene data show CDR1 as MGHRA and CDR2 as YSYEKL. The V gene lost 2 bases and the J gene lost 5 bases, with 20 bases spanning the gap. V usage is TRBV4-1 and J usage is TRBJ2-3, with a weak D call TRBD2 (5 bases). This TCR derives from a male donor with papillary thyroid cancer or a benign thyroid nodule (not recorded which). Some clones in this sample may be carry-over from other donors' samples. What was sequenced was blood. The CDR3 loop reads CASSQPHVAGGVDTQYF. CDR3 nucleotides: TGCGCCAGCAGCCAACCTCACGTGGCGGGTGGCGTAGATACGCAGTATTTT.